This TCR beta chain was identified in a study of blood T cell repertoires in COVID-19. Study as a whole: COVID-19 samples, acute and convalescent, were from the United States, Italy and Spain. PBMCs, B-cell-depleted T cells, or T cells were the source of the cDNA or gDNA that made up the material.

The CDR3 spans 18 residues. Germline assignment: CDR1 SGHTA and CDR2 FQGTGA. J lost 4 bases, V lost 5 bases, and 11 bases had no gene match. In the authors' methods: The assay estimated nucleated cells by amplifying reference gene primers. TCRdb keeps only in-frame clones here, not all; method: immunoSEQ multiplex PCR. V, J and clone size were drawn from that table, and D and trimming were deduced from the DNA. Of 75,000 to 90,000 clones in the sample, 85% were seen once. The receptor comes from a man older than 75 with active or convalescent COVID-19. Sequenced material: peripheral blood. The chain has TRBV7-3 and TRBJ2-1; TRBD2 matches at 13 bases. This CDR3 reads CASSVLGLAGMGYNEQFF. The CDR3 coding sequence is TGTGCCAGCAGCGTCTTGGGACTAGCGGGGATGGGGTACAATGAGCAGTTCTTC.